This TCR beta chain emerged from a study of T cell changes during pregnancy in multiple sclerosis. With 0 bases removed from V and 8 bases from J, the gap between germline ends came to 18 bases. The germline CDR1 and CDR2 sequences are SGDLS and YYNGEE. The CDR3 has 16 amino acids. The table came from immunoSEQ multiplex PCR; TCRdb's copy has only in-frame clones and leaves some out. Here the sample spans nearly 40,000 clones, roughly nine tenths being singletons. The TCR was taken from a female donor with multiple sclerosis, enrolled in a pregnancy study. Sequencing used CD4+ T cells from peripheral blood mononuclear cells, obtained before pregnancy. The chain recombines TRBV9 with TRBJ2-1; perhaps TRBD2 as D (6 bases). The CDR3 bases are TGTGCCAGCAGCGTAGTTTCTCCGGGAGTGGGCGATGAGCAGTTCTTC. This gives the protein CASSVVSPGVGDEQFF.